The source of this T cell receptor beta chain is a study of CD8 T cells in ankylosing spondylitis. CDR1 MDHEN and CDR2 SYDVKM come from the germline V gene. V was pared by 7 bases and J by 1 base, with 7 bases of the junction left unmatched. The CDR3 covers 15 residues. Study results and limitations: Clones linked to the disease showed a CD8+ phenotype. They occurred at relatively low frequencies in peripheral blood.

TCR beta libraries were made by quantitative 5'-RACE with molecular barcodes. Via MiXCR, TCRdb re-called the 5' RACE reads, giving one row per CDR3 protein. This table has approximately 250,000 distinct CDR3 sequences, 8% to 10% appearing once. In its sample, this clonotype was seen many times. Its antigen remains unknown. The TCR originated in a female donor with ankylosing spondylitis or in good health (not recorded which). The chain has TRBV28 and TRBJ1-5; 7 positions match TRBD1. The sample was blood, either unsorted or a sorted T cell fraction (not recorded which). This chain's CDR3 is CASTPLTGSNQPQHF. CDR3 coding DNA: TGTGCCAGCACTCCCTTGACAGGGAGCAATCAGCCCCAGCATTTT.